A single T cell receptor (beta chain) is shown here with its context. Its specific antigen is unknown. Base qualities are not recorded, but no much larger clone differs from it by a single base. PBMCs were isolated by Ficoll-Paque density gradient centrifugation. Reading the germline V gene gives CDR1 MNHEY and CDR2 SVGEGT. After removal of 6 bases from V and 0 bases from J, the junction retains 11 bases not matched to a gene. The CDR3 sequence holds 18 residues, the cysteine and phenylalanine included. The kept DNA is CDR3 alone, 54 bases in frame from the first base. This entry comes from a study of T-cell memory formation after mild COVID-19 (dated by TCRdb to the early 2020s). Describing the broader study: TCR sequence clusters from the two donors were largely donor specific. In a couple of donors, T-cell clones that expanded and contracted after mild COVID-19 were followed by sequencing TCRalpha and TCRbeta repertoires longitudinally. Two young, previously healthy adult volunteers made up the cohort, one male and one female. Study-wide conclusions, independent of this receptor: The detection of some responding clones in pre-infection memory suggests that pre-existing cross-reactive memory T cells joined the SARS-CoV-2 response. SARS-CoV-2 specificity was not confirmed for the second-wave clones peaking on day 37. Contracting CD4+ clones were found mainly in CM and EM memory subsets, while CD8+ clones were enriched in EMRA. Only a couple of mild cases were covered in the study, and larger cohorts including severe cases with pre-infection samples were considered necessary. From day 15 to 85, contracting clones showed balanced CD4/CD8 phenotypes, whereas a second wave of clones that expanded from day 15 to 37 leaned towards CD4+.

Data came from an Illumina NovaSeq 6000. TCRalpha and TCRbeta cDNA libraries were constructed by 5'RACE with constant-segment primers, with sample barcodes and unique molecular identifiers being introduced. RNA was extracted from every sample with Trizol reagent. The libraries were amplified in two PCR steps, and the second step added a second sample barcode and Illumina TruSeq adapters. The libraries were sequenced on an Illumina NovaSeq using 2 x 150 bp paired-end reads. Per the original workflow: Demultiplexing of reads and collapsing into UMI-guided consensus sequences were performed with migec v1.2.7. Using mixcr v2.1.11, UMI consensuses were aligned to TRA and TRB V and J templates and then assembled into clonotypes. Clonotypes were classified as expanded or contracted when called significant by both edgeR and NoisET, with noise models trained on biological replicates. edgeR calls used a false discovery rate-adjusted p below 0.01 and a log2 fold-change threshold of 1. As an exploratory analysis of dynamics, max-normalized trajectories of the 1000 most abundant clonotypes were examined by PCA with hierarchical clustering. Separately sequenced CD4+ and CD8+ repertoires were used to assign the CD4 or CD8 phenotype of responding clones. The public reads were run again by TCRdb, first through fastp at Q25 and then through MiXCR, and only productive beta chains were kept. Entries that share a CDR3 protein sequence are merged under the most common genes and DNA. The V and J calls, along with clone size, are taken from TCRdb and not from the paper's own processing. In all, the sample holds about 290,000 distinct CDR3 sequences, and about 15% of those were seen once. About a fifth of the sample belongs to the ten largest clones.

This chain is built from TRBV6-2 or TRBV6-3 and TRBJ2-1, with 10 bases aligning to TRBD2. This receptor was obtained from a man aged 18 to 35 who had mild COVID-19 (a few samples of this study predate the infection). The sample titles of this study are shuffled in the database, so cell type and time point are left out; the donor was told from shared clones. The sequenced material came from PBMCs or a T cell subset sorted from them (not recorded which). This receptor has the CDR3 CASSTPSGGASSYNEQFF. The DNA reads as follows: TGTGCCAGCAGCACACCCAGCGGGGGGGCTAGCTCCTACAATGAGCAGTTCTTC.